This T cell receptor beta chain was captured in a study of human T cells and chemical hapten exposure. Study details: During the roughly 23-week study period, patients had diphenylcyclopropenone applied to the scalp every week. Cases of alopecia areata, totalis or universalis occurred in a predominantly female patient group.

Time point indicated: patch test 2, 6 weeks after DPC sensitization. The treatment: therapeutic diphenylcyclopropenone sensitization with weekly scalp DPC. The study extracted total RNA from unfractionated whole blood. TCRdb reanalysed the RACE reads using MiXCR and keeps one entry per CDR3 protein. The sample records tens of thousands of distinct CDR3 sequences, 8.5% to 9% being singletons. The CDR3 spans 14 residues. V lost 4 bases and J lost 4; bases outside the gene matches: 4. Germline CDR1 and CDR2: ENHRY and SYGVKD. The receptor comes from a woman aged 45-65 years with alopecia areata. Some clones in this sample may be carry-over from other donors' samples. This sample comprised whole blood, obtained in connection with sensitization to the hapten diphenylcyclopropenone (DPC). V usage is TRBV10-3 and J usage is TRBJ1-5; TRBD1 aligns across 7 bases. The CDR3 loop reads CAISVAGGNQPQHF. Here the CDR3 DNA reads TGTGCCATCAGTGTGGCAGGGGGAAATCAGCCCCAGCATTTT.